A single sample is the source of the 6 T cell receptor beta chains below, sequenced in a study of blood T cell repertoires in COVID-19. Clones were sequenced by immunoSEQ multiplex PCR, and TCRdb holds only the in-frame ones, with some missing. The sample gives about 100,000 clones, 87% of which show up once; approximately 5% is in the top ten. The sequenced sample was peripheral blood. These receptors all come from a woman aged 50 to 65 with COVID-19, enrolled during active disease.

This sequence joins TRBV4-1 and TRBJ2-5, with D hard to call. The CDR3 contains 14 residues. Trimming left V 0 bases short and J 1 base short, with 6 bases between. Germline loops: CDR1 MGHRA, CDR2 YSYEKL. CDR3 coding DNA: TGCGCCAGCAGCCAAGATGGCAGCCAAGAGACCCAGTACTTC. This translates into CASSQDGSQETQYF.

The V and J genes are TRBV7-3 and TRBJ1-4; 7 bases fit TRBD1. V lost 2 bases, J lost 8 bases, and 8 bases stayed unmatched. The CDR3 totals 15 residues. Germline CDR1 is SGHTA and CDR2 is FQGTGA. In nucleotides, the CDR3 is TGTGCCAGCAGCTTAGCGTCGGACAGGCCCGAAAAACTGTTTTTT. Amino acids: CASSLASDRPEKLFF.

Notes on this clone: The same CDR3 can be traced to other DNA sequences in this sample. The chain is built from TRBV5-1 and TRBJ2-7, with D possibly matching TRBD2 (5 bases). This CDR3 comprises 14 residues. Trimming took 2 bases from V and 0 from J, leaving 9 bases between them. Germline CDR1 SGHRS, CDR2 YFSETQ. Here the CDR3 DNA reads TGCGCCAGCAGCTTAGGTGGGAGCTCCTACGAGCAGTACTTC. This gives the protein CASSLGGSSYEQYF.

This chain connects TRBV27 to TRBJ2-1; TRBD2 agrees at 7 bases. V trimming: 7 bases; J trimming: 3 bases; junction bases outside the gene matches: 15. Germline assignment: CDR1 MNHEY and CDR2 SMNVEV (reference sequence). The CDR3 sequence is 17 residues long. CDR3 residues: CASKLGGYSSFYNEQFF. The DNA for the CDR3 is TGTGCCAGCAAATTGGGGGGGTATTCATCCTTCTACAATGAGCAGTTCTTC.

The chain recombines TRBV19 with TRBJ2-5; 7 positions match TRBD2. Germline-derived CDR1 and CDR2 are LNHDA and SQIVND (reference sequence). The CDR3 has 15 residues. Trimming removed 7 bases from V and 2 bases from J; junction bases left unmatched: 10. CDR3 protein: CASKGGQGLQETQYF. The CDR3 nucleotides are TGTGCCAGTAAGGGAGGGCAGGGTCTACAAGAGACCCAGTACTTC. The variable domain in full, with the rest retrieved from reference TRBV19 and TRBJ2-5, is DGGITQSPKYLFRKEGQNVTLSCEQNLNHDAMYWYRQDPGQGLRLIYYSQIVNDFQKGDIAEGYSVSREKKESFPLTVTSAQKNPTAFYLCASKGGQGLQETQYFGPGTRLLVL.

This chain links TRBV6-6 with TRBJ1-2, with D tentatively TRBD1 (5 bases). Germline V CDR1 and CDR2: MNHNY, SVGAGI (reference sequence). Trimming shortened V by 6 bases and J by 4 bases, and 15 bases separated the two germline ends. CDR3 length equals 14 residues. In DNA, the CDR3 is TGTGCCAGCAGATCAATCGACAGCCCCTATGGCTACACCTTC. This encodes CASRSIDSPYGYTF.